This T cell receptor (beta chain) was captured by sequencing in a study of shared clonotypes between healthy human individuals. Study-level information: Per-donor plates numbered three CD4 naive, three CD4 memory, two CD8 naive and one CD8 memory. Findings of the study overall: The small donor group covered limited genetic and exposure diversity. Among several donors, roughly 5% of naive CD4 clonotypes were found in common.

In regard to this clone: Antigen specificity is unknown.

Germline CDR1 and CDR2: MGHRA and YSYEKL. The CDR3 consists of 14 residues. V shed 2 bases and J shed 6 bases, with 14 bases lying between them. Evenly divided among several immunoSEQ plates was the genomic DNA of each subset. Data came from immunoSEQ multiplex PCR; TCRdb stores just in-frame clones and leaves some out. The profile shows about 2 million clones, approximately 95% of them singletons. The specimen sequenced was naive CD4+ T cells sorted from blood. Subset noted: CD45RA+ positively selected. The chain combines TRBV4-1 with TRBJ2-7; TRBD1 or TRBD2 may be the D gene (5 bases each). This TCR was sampled from a young man in good health. The DNA for the CDR3 is TGCGCCAGCAGCCAACCTGGACTCCAGGGCGAGCAGTACTTC. Residues: CASSQPGLQGEQYF.